These 6 T cell receptor beta chains were sequenced from one sample in a study of Ad26.COV2.S vaccination and SARS-CoV-2 variants. Here immunoSEQ multiplex PCR was the method, and the copy in TCRdb shows in-frame clones only, minus some. The sample carries hundreds of thousands of clones, more than 80% recorded once. This sample's treatment: roughly 20 received Ad26.COV2.S at low or high dose, single or two shots; five or six received placebo; per-sample allocation not given. Specimens were obtained on day 63 following the first vaccine or placebo injection. The source material was peripheral blood, sampled in a trial of Ad26.COV2.S vaccine versus placebo. The receptors were sampled from a person aged 18 to 65 who received the Ad26.COV2.S COVID-19 vaccine or a placebo.

The chain is built from TRBV6-5 and TRBJ1-1; a weak D match, TRBD1 (6 bases). The V gene's germline CDR1 is MNHEY and CDR2 SVGAGI. CDR3 length: 14 residues. V dropped 6 bases and J dropped 6 bases, with 17 bases sitting between them. The CDR3 loop reads CASRGDRLAAEAFF. DNA of the CDR3: TGTGCCAGCAGGGGCGACAGGTTGGCGGCTGAAGCTTTCTTT.

This clone was observed a single time. This sequence joins TRBV14 and TRBJ2-5, with 7 bases that match TRBD1. V lost 1 base to trimming and J lost 4 bases; unmatched junction nucleotides: 9. Germline lookup yields CDR1 SGHDN and CDR2 FVKESK. The CDR3 totals 16 residues. CDR3 nucleotides: TGTGCCAGCAGCCAAGGGACGACAGGGTGGGGAGAGACCCAGTACTTC. It specifies CASSQGTTGWGETQYF.

The V call is TRBV11-3, the J call TRBJ1-2; D call uncertain. The CDR3 runs 12 residues. Trimming shortened V by 3 bases and J by 13 bases, and 15 bases separated the two germline ends. The germline gives CDR1 SGHNT, CDR2 YENEEA. For the CDR3, the DNA is TGTGCCAGCAGCTTTCCGACGTACCCTGGCACCTTC. Protein: CASSFPTYPGTF.

The chain recombines TRBV11-3 with TRBJ2-1, with D uncertain. Germline V gene lookup returns CDR1 SGHNT and CDR2 YENEEA. With 5 bases removed from V and 0 bases from J, the gap between germline ends came to 14 bases. The length of the CDR3 is 16 residues. The CDR3 loop reads CASSPSSASSYNEQFF. CDR3 nucleotides: TGTGCCAGCAGCCCTTCGAGCGCTAGCTCCTACAATGAGCAGTTCTTC. Filled out from reference TRBV11-3 and TRBJ2-1, the complete variable domain reads EAGVVQSPRYKIIEKKQPVAFWCNPISGHNTLYWYLQNLGQGPELLIRYENEEAVDDSQLPKDRFSAERLKGVDSTLKIQPAELGDSAVYLCASSPSSASSYNEQFFGPGTRLTVL.

This clone was seen just once. The V call is TRBV7-2, the J call TRBJ2-7; D unresolved. The V gene lost 0 bases and the J gene lost 2 bases, with 11 bases spanning the gap. The CDR3 has 15 residues. Germline-derived CDR1 and CDR2 are SGHTA and FQGNSA. The CDR3 nucleotides read TGTGCCAGCAGCTTAGCGCAAGGATCACCCTACGAGCAGTACTTC. Protein: CASSLAQGSPYEQYF.

Here the CDR3 reads CASSAQFAGNTEAFF. CDR3 in DNA: TGTGCCAGCAGCGCCCAGTTCGCAGGGAACACTGAAGCTTTCTTT. The chain joins TRBV5-5 to TRBJ1-1; no definite D call. The CDR3 length is 15 residues. V lost 4 bases to trimming and J lost 1 base, with 14 bases between them. CDR1 SGHKS and CDR2 YYEKEE come from the germline V gene (reference sequence).